The rows below give T cell receptor beta chains drawn from one sample of a study of shared clonotypes between healthy human individuals. The table came from immunoSEQ multiplex PCR; TCRdb's copy has only in-frame clones and leaves some out. The sample includes some 2.4 million clones, over 85% of them seen just once. Sequences were obtained from naive CD4+ T cells from PBMCs. The receptors shown here come from a man aged 18 to 29 in good health. Some clones in this sample may be carry-over from other donors' samples. CDR3s include the opening cysteine and the closing phenylalanine or tryptophan. A D gene is named only where the DNA matches it firmly. Not every row has a clone size; where given, it reads once, few, many or a size class.

v_call	d_call	clone_size	j_call	cdr3_nt	cdr3_aa
TRBV4-2	.	once	TRBJ2-7	TGTGCCAGCAGCCAAGAACCAGCGGTGTACTCCTACGAGCAGTACTTC	CASSQEPAVYSYEQYF
TRBV28	.	.	TRBJ1-5	TGTGCCAGCAGTCCACAGCGGGGGACCCAGCATTTT	CASSPQRGTQHF
TRBV4-2	TRBD1	.	TRBJ1-2	TGTGCCAGCAGCCAAGATACAGGGGGCTTTGACTATGGCTACACCTTC	CASSQDTGGFDYGYTF
TRBV6-1	.	once	TRBJ2-7	TGTGCCAGCAGTGATAGGGTTTACGAGCAGTACTTC	CASSDRVYEQYF
TRBV27	TRBD1	.	TRBJ1-1	TGTGCCGGACAGGGGGCGAACACTGAAGCTTTCTTT	CAGQGANTEAFF
TRBV28	TRBD1	.	TRBJ1-3	TGTGCCAGCAAACGTTCACAGGGGTCAGGAAACACCATATATTTT	CASKRSQGSGNTIYF
TRBV19	TRBD1	.	TRBJ2-7	TGTGCCAGTAGTGTGCGGCGGACAGGGAACTACGAGCAGTACTTC	CASSVRRTGNYEQYF
TRBV21-1	.	.	TRBJ2-7	TGTGCCAGCAGCCCCCCGGGGGCTAGCGGGAGGTGGGCCTACGAGCAGTACTTC	CASSPPGASGRWAYEQYF
TRBV7-3	TRBD1	.	TRBJ2-7	TGTGCCAGCAGCTCAAAGACAGGGAACGAGCAGTACTTC	CASSSKTGNEQYF
TRBV2	.	.	TRBJ1-1	TGTGCCAGCAGAGACTACAGAGAAGCAACTGAAGCTTTCTTT	CASRDYREATEAFF
TRBV28	TRBD1	.	TRBJ2-6	TGTGCCAGCAGTACCCTCGGAGACCGGGACAGGGAGTCTGGGGCCAACGTCCTGACTTTC	CASSTLGDRDRESGANVLTF
TRBV5-1	.	.	TRBJ2-3	TGCGCCAGCAGCTTGGATGCTAGCACAGATACGCAGTATTTT	CASSLDASTDTQYF
TRBV6-5	.	.	TRBJ1-2	TGTGCCAGCAAAAAAGGACAGCTACTACATGGCTACACCTTC	CASKKGQLLHGYTF
TRBV28	.	.	TRBJ2-2	TGTGCCAGCAGTCGGAACACCGGGGAGCTGTTTTTT	CASSRNTGELFF
TRBV27	.	.	TRBJ1-1	TGTGCCAGCAGTTCCCAGGGAAGGTGGAACACTGAAGCTTTCTTT	CASSSQGRWNTEAFF
TRBV6-5	.	.	TRBJ2-7	TGTGCCAGCAGTTACTCCGCAGGGTCCTACGAGCAGTACTTC	CASSYSAGSYEQYF
TRBV28	TRBD1	.	TRBJ1-3	TGTGCCAGCAGTTCCGACAGGGTGAGGTCCATGGACACCATATATTTT	CASSSDRVRSMDTIYF
TRBV6-5	.	.	TRBJ1-1	TGTGCCAGCAGTTACCTACGGGCCACTGAAGCTTTCTTT	CASSYLRATEAFF
TRBV4-1	.	once	TRBJ2-7	TGCGCCAGCAGCCAAGAACTTGGACTCTACGAGCAGTACTTC	CASSQELGLYEQYF
TRBV5-5	.	.	TRBJ2-3	TGTGCCAGCAGCTTGACAGGACCTAGCACAGATACGCAGTATTTT	CASSLTGPSTDTQYF
TRBV7-3	TRBD2	.	TRBJ2-7	TGTGCCAGCAGCTTAGGTAGCGGGTCCTCCTACGAGCAGTACTTC	CASSLGSGSSYEQYF
TRBV28	.	once	TRBJ2-7	TGTGCCAGCAGTGGGACCGCCAAGCCCTACGAGCAGTACTTC	CASSGTAKPYEQYF
TRBV29-1	TRBD1	.	TRBJ2-1	TGCAGCACGGGACAGAGCTACAATGAGCAGTTCTTC	CSTGQSYNEQFF
TRBV5-6	.	.	TRBJ2-3	TGTGCCAGCAGCTTGTACGGGGGTTCAAGGACAGATACGCAGTATTTT	CASSLYGGSRTDTQYF
TRBV4-2	.	.	TRBJ2-7	TGTGCCAGCAGCCCATGGCCTGACTTTACCTACGAGCAGTACTTC	CASSPWPDFTYEQYF
TRBV10-3	.	.	TRBJ1-5	TGTGCCATCAGTGAAGGTCCCCGCAATCAGCCCCAGCATTTT	CAISEGPRNQPQHF
TRBV19	TRBD1	.	TRBJ2-7	TGTGCCAGTAGTACTTCAAGGACAGGGAGAATGGCCTACGAGCAGTACTTC	CASSTSRTGRMAYEQYF
TRBV4-1	.	.	TRBJ1-2	TGCGCCAGCAGCCAAGCCCGAGGGAACTATGGCTACACCTTC	CASSQARGNYGYTF
TRBV2	TRBD2	once	TRBJ2-2	TGTGCCAGCAGTGTTTCTGGGTTCGGGAGGGGGAACACCGGGGAGCTGTTTTTT	CASSVSGFGRGNTGELFF
TRBV29-1	.	.	TRBJ1-3	TGCAGCGTTGATTTTAGCAACTCTGGAAACACCATATATTTT	CSVDFSNSGNTIYF
TRBV2	.	.	TRBJ1-2	TGTGCCAGCAGCACAGGGACCCAAGGATATGGCTACACCTTC	CASSTGTQGYGYTF
TRBV4-3	TRBD1	.	TRBJ2-3	TGCGCCAGCAGCCAAGTTATACAGGGGCAAGATACGCAGTATTTT	CASSQVIQGQDTQYF
TRBV7-3	TRBD1	.	TRBJ1-5	TGTGCCAGCAGCTCCTCTGAACTGGGACAGGGCGTCGGTCAGCCCCAGCATTTT	CASSSSELGQGVGQPQHF
TRBV28	TRBD1	.	TRBJ1-2	TGTGCCAGCAGTCCTCTCAGGGGGTTGAGCTATGGCTACACCTTC	CASSPLRGLSYGYTF
TRBV19	.	.	TRBJ2-5	TGTGCCAGTAGACCGGGACTTTATGTTACTAAAGAGACCCAGTACTTC	CASRPGLYVTKETQYF